A selection of T cell receptor beta chains follows, all from one sample in a study of blood T cells in healthy people across ages. TCRdb re-called the 5' RACE reads through MiXCR, storing one row per CDR3 protein. The repertoire holds approximately 850,000 distinct CDR3 sequences, over 45% seen once, with 20% to 25% in the top ten. Sequencing was carried out using blood. The receptors come from a man aged 25 to 40 in good health. The conserved cysteine and the conserved F or W are not part of the CDR3 here. D genes are given only for firm matches.

V	J	D	CDR3
TRBV5-5	TRBJ2-7	TRBD1	ASSLAGGQGAYEQY
TRBV7-2	TRBJ2-5	TRBD2	ASSLATSGGETQY
TRBV20-1	TRBJ2-5	.	SAREWGQETQY
TRBV5-5	TRBJ2-1	.	ASSDSGFDEQF
TRBV10-3	TRBJ1-5	TRBD1	AISRTGDNQPQH
TRBV28	TRBJ2-7	TRBD1	ASNQGQGNNEQY
TRBV11-1	TRBJ2-1	.	ASSPRENNEQF
TRBV13	TRBJ2-3	TRBD1	ASSRTPRGLTDTQY
TRBV18	TRBJ2-5	TRBD1	ASSPTGTLQETQY
TRBV3-1	TRBJ2-3	.	ASSPIPDTDTQY
TRBV7-2	TRBJ2-7	TRBD2	ASSRTTGTKIYEQY
TRBV7-2	TRBJ2-5	.	ASSLGWTQY
TRBV20-1	TRBJ2-5	.	SASTGWEETQY
TRBV12-3/TRBV12-4	TRBJ1-5	.	ASSPRIEPQH
TRBV6-5	TRBJ2-1	.	ASSSGGTVYNEQF
TRBV2	TRBJ2-3	.	ASSARLEDTQY
TRBV6-2/TRBV6-3	TRBJ2-1	.	ASSYSSSRQF
TRBV7-2	TRBJ2-1	.	ASSLARGPVEQF
TRBV15	TRBJ2-3	.	ATSRDFTDTQY